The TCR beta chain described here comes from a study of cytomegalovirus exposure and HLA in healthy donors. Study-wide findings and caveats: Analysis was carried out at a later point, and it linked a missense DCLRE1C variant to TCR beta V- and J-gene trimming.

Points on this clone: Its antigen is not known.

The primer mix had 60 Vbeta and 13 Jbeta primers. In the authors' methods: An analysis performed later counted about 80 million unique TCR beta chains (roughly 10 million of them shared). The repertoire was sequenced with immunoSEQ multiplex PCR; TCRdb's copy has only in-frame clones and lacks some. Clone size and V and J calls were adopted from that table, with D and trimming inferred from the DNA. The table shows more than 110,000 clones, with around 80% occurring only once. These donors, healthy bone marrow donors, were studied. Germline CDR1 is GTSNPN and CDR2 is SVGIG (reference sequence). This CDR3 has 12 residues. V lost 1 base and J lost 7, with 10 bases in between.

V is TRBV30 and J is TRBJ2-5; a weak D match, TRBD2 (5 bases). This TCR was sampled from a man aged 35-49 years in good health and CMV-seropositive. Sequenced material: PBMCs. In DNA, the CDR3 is TGTGCCTGGAGTGACGGGGTGGGGACCCAGTACTTC. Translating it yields CAWSDGVGTQYF.